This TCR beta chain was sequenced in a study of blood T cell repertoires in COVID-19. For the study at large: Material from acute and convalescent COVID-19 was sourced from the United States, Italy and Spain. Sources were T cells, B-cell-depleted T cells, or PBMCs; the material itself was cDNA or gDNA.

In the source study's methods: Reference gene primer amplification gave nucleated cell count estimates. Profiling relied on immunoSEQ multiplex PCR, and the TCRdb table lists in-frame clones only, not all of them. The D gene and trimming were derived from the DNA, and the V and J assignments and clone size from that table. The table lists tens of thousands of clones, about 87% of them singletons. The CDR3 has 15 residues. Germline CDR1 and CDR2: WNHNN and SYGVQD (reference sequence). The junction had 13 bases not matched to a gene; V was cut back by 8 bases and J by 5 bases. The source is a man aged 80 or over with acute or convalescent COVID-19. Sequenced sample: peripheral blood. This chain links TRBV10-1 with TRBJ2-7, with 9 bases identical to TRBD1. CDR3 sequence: CASSPRGTGLNEQYF. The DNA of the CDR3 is TGCGCCAGCTCTCCCCGTGGGACAGGGCTCAACGAGCAGTACTTC.